This is a list of T cell receptor beta chains from one sample in a study of Ad26.COV2.S vaccination and SARS-CoV-2 variants. TCRdb's table, derived via immunoSEQ multiplex PCR, lists solely in-frame clones and lacks some. The profile shows fewer than 600,000 clones, roughly nine tenths of them singletons. Sequencing was performed on peripheral blood, taken in a trial of Ad26.COV2.S vaccine versus placebo. These receptors originate from a person aged 18 to 59 who received the Ad26.COV2.S COVID-19 vaccine or a placebo. Both conserved end residues are part of each CDR3. Each record gives: V gene, J gene, CDR3 protein.

TRBV18	TRBJ2-7	CASSPGQAIIYEQYF
TRBV30	TRBJ1-5	CAWASGTGGLGSNQPQHF
TRBV27	TRBJ2-7	CASSLSTGGYYEQYF
TRBV18	TRBJ1-6	CASSVEGLPSSPLHF
TRBV3-1/TRBV3-2	TRBJ2-7	CASSPSWRTGWSYEQYF
TRBV2	TRBJ2-5	CASSGLGGRARETQYF
TRBV28	TRBJ1-1	CASSLGRVNRGAFF
TRBV27	TRBJ1-6	CASRRDRTSSYNSPLHF
TRBV18	TRBJ1-4	CASSRARTNEKLFF
TRBV9	TRBJ2-7	CASSVEGGSYEQYF
TRBV27	TRBJ2-1	CASSLALRAGAGLAGVDYEQFF
TRBV7-6	TRBJ2-7	CASSLRSGGIYEQYF
TRBV7-3	TRBJ1-1	CASSLAPPVGGVNTEAFF
TRBV7-2	TRBJ2-4	CASSSAGGRGKNIQYF
TRBV5-8	TRBJ2-5	CASSQGLAGVTETQYF
TRBV9	TRBJ2-3	CASSVTAGTQYF
TRBV6-5	TRBJ1-2	CASSKHRDFYGYTF
TRBV12-3/TRBV12-4	TRBJ1-2	CASSLAGEDGYTF
TRBV11-2	TRBJ2-5	CASSSRLAGGKETQYF
TRBV5-1	TRBJ1-1	CASSSEGSGLNTEAFF
TRBV18	TRBJ2-2	CASSPRTGVVFDTGELFF
TRBV9	TRBJ2-7	CASSPRDRSYEQYF
TRBV5-4	TRBJ1-3	CASSLYRATGNTIYF
TRBV28	TRBJ1-5	CASILLWGGRGQPQHF
TRBV3-1/TRBV3-2	TRBJ1-5	CASSQGVTNQPQHF
TRBV18	TRBJ2-2	CASSPFSFGPVDTGELFF
TRBV19	TRBJ2-3	CASSIDGDTTDTQYF
TRBV15	TRBJ1-2	CATSRDVRDREDYGYTF
TRBV4-2	TRBJ2-3	CASSPRGDRGVDTQYF
TRBV6-5	TRBJ2-5	CASRPRGAQTQYF
TRBV14	TRBJ2-7	CASSQTLAGDYEQYF
TRBV18	TRBJ2-5	CASSPQVQETQYF
TRBV5-1	TRBJ2-5	CASRTSGGAEETQYF
TRBV30	TRBJ2-1	CAWSPGANEQFF
TRBV5-1	TRBJ2-7	CASSVLADYEQYF